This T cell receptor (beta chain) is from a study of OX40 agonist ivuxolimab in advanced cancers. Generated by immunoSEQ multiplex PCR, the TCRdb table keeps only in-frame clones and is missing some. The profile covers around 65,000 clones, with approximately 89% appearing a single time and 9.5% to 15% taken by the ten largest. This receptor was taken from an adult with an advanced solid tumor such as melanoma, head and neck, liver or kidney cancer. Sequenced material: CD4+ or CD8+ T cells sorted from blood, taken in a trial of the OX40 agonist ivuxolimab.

The CDR3 bases are TGTGCCAGTAGTATCGGGGGGGCCTCCAACACTGAAGCTTTCTTT. Amino acid sequence: CASSIGGASNTEAFF. The chain recombines TRBV19 with TRBJ1-1, with a tentative D call TRBD1 (6 bases). CDR3 size: 15 residues. Germline loops: CDR1 LNHDA, CDR2 SQIVND (reference sequence). Trimming removed 3 bases from V and 2 bases from J, with 13 bases in between.